This T cell receptor (beta chain) stems from a study of control samples from healthy donors and cancer patients. Sequencing was performed with immunoSEQ multiplex PCR; in TCRdb, only in-frame clones are kept and a portion is missing. The top ten clones hold less than 4% of a sample with about 110,000 clones, around 89% of them seen once. The TCR comes from a woman aged 55-69 years with lung cancer. The sequenced material came from PBMCs.

CDR3 DNA sequence: TGTGCCAGCAGTAGAGGACTGCCTGGGGGTTCACCCCTCCACTTT. Translation gives CASSRGLPGGSPLHF. The rearrangement uses TRBV6-5 and TRBJ1-6, with D maybe TRBD1 (5 bases). Trimming removed 5 bases at V and 9 bases at J, with 17 bases between. This CDR3 has 15 amino acids. The germline V gene encodes CDR1 MNHEY and CDR2 SVGAGI.